The T cell receptor beta chain described here comes from a study of blood T cell repertoires in COVID-19. As for the study in general: Samples of COVID-19 (acute and convalescent) were obtained from the United States, Italy and Spain. T cells, B-cell-depleted T cells, or PBMCs provided the cDNA or gDNA that served as material.

In germline, CDR1 is SNHLY, CDR2 FYNNEI. The CDR3 consists of 14 residues. Trimming took 6 bases from V and 7 from J, leaving 15 bases between them. In the original analysis: Using reference gene primer amplification, nucleated cell counts were estimated. Sequencing was performed with immunoSEQ multiplex PCR; in TCRdb, only in-frame clones are kept and a portion is missing. The DNA was the basis for D and trimming; V, J and clone size are from that table. The data contain hundreds of thousands of clones, 65% to 85% of them singletons. The J gene is TRBJ2-2, the V gene TRBV2; maybe TRBD2 (6 bases). The sequence derives from a woman older than 75 with acute or convalescent COVID-19. The specimen sequenced was peripheral blood. CDR3 region: CASSPARRVGELFF. In nucleotides, the CDR3 is TGTGCCAGCAGCCCAGCGAGGAGGGTCGGGGAGCTGTTTTTT.